Following are 30 T cell receptor beta chains from one sample sequenced in a study of regulatory T cells in long-lasting Graves disease. This sample's time point: newly diagnosed GD, antithyroid drugs for less than 3 months. Extracted RNA from PBMCs served as the source of the TCR library. Both iRepertoire HTBI primers and Arm-PCR of CDR3 regions were used to build the TCR beta libraries. MiXCR, applied by TCRdb to the multiplex PCR reads, yields one record per CDR3 protein. The sample has 560,000 or so distinct CDR3 sequences; roughly a sixth are singletons. The sample was also reused in another study, on T cells in Graves' hyperthyroidism and ophthalmopathy.

The sample in question was peripheral blood mononuclear cells (PBMCs), obtained at new diagnosis, from a patient treated with antithyroid drugs. The receptors shown here come from a man aged 18-30 years with Graves disease.

This clonotype was recorded many times. This chain joins TRBV10-3 and TRBJ2-7; 7 nucleotides match TRBD2. In germline, CDR1 is ENHRY, CDR2 SYGVKD. With V trimmed by 6 bases and J by 5 bases, 10 bases remained unmatched. The CDR3 has 14 residues. CDR3 region: CAIRRGEGRDEQYF. DNA of the CDR3: TGTGCCATCAGACGAGGGGAGGGCCGCGACGAGCAGTACTTC.

This clonotype was found a few times. The chain has TRBV29-1 and TRBJ2-3; TRBD1 or TRBD2 may be the D gene (5 bases each). The CDR3 spans 15 residues. Germline CDR1 SQVTM, CDR2 ANQGSEA. Trimming pared 0 bases from V and 0 bases from J, leaving 10 bases between. The chain's CDR3 is CSVEEGVFSTDTQYF. CDR3 coding DNA: TGCAGCGTTGAAGAGGGGGTATTTAGCACAGATACGCAGTATTTT.

The rearrangement joins TRBV3-1 to TRBJ1-5, with D unclear. The CDR3 is 14 amino acids. Germline lookup yields CDR1 LGHDT and CDR2 YNNKEL (reference sequence). Deletions cut 2 bases from V and 7 bases from J, with 12 bases between. The CDR3 here is CASSQSPWAQPQHF. CDR3 bases: TGTGCCAGCAGCCAAAGTCCTTGGGCGCAGCCCCAGCATTTT.

The V gene is TRBV12-3 or TRBV12-4, the J gene TRBJ2-1, with D possibly being TRBD1 or TRBD2 (5 bases each). Trimming took off 7 bases at V and 6 bases at J, with 16 bases between the two ends. The CDR3 runs 14 residues. CDR3 in DNA: TGTGCCAGCACCCTCGGTGGGGGATCCAATGAGCAGTTCTTC. This encodes CASTLGGGSNEQFF.

This clonotype came up many times. The V gene is TRBV28, the J gene TRBJ2-1, with 9 bases matching TRBD2. Losses at the gene ends were 6 bases for V and 8 bases for J; bases not matched to a gene: 8. This CDR3 has 14 residues. CDR1 and CDR2 from the germline V gene are MDHEN and SYDVKM. The CDR3 loop reads CASRGSGSVDEQFF. The CDR3 nucleotides read TGTGCCAGCAGGGGTAGCGGGAGTGTCGATGAGCAGTTCTTC.

The genes are TRBV5-1 and TRBJ1-4; D call uncertain. Trimming cost V 2 bases and J 0 bases, with 8 bases left between them. The germline V gene has CDR1 SGHRS and CDR2 YFSETQ. The CDR3 contains 15 residues. The CDR3 loop reads CASSLRTATNEKLFF. In DNA, the CDR3 is TGCGCCAGCAGCTTACGGACTGCAACTAATGAAAAACTGTTTTTT.

The gene calls are TRBV29-1 and TRBJ1-2, with a possible D match to TRBD1 (5 bases). There are 12 residues in the CDR3. The germline CDR1 and CDR2 sequences are SQVTM and ANQGSEA. V shed 6 bases and J shed 6 bases, with 14 bases lying between them. DNA for the CDR3: TGCAGCGTCGGGACGCCCGTGGATGGCTACACCTTC. This sequence encodes CSVGTPVDGYTF.

The CDR3 loop is CATSTEGGAQYF. CDR3 DNA: TGTGCCACCAGTACCGAGGGTGGGGCGCAGTATTTT. The chain carries TRBV24-1 and TRBJ2-3; TRBD2 is a possible D gene (5 bases). CDR3 length: 12 amino acids. Germline values: CDR1 KGHDR, CDR2 SFDVKD. V lost 6 bases and J lost 10, with 13 bases in between.

Notes on this clonotype: A read error may be the cause here, since a much bigger clone is one base away. The chain recombines TRBV28 with TRBJ1-1; D may be TRBD1 (5 bases). Trimming took 6 bases from V and 7 from J, leaving 15 bases between them. This CDR3 contains 13 residues. Germline loops: CDR1 MDHEN, CDR2 SYDVKM. The CDR3 sequence is CASSSTNRYEAFF. CDR3 in DNA: TGTGCCAGCAGCTCTACTAACAGGTATGAAGCTTTCTTT.

This clonotype was counted between two and nine times. This chain joins TRBV14 and TRBJ1-6; no definite D call. The V gene lost 3 bases and the J gene lost 10 bases, with 13 bases spanning the gap. Germline V CDR1 and CDR2: SGHDN, FVKESK. This CDR3 region has 14 residues. Here the CDR3 DNA reads TGTGCCAGCAGCCAGGAGACCTACGCCTCACCCCTCCACTTT. It codes for CASSQETYASPLHF. The complete variable domain, with remaining parts taken from reference TRBV14 and TRBJ1-6, reads EAGVTQFPSHSVIEKGQTVTLRCDPISGHDNLYWYRRVMGKEIKFLLHFVKESKQDESGMPNNRFLAERTGGTYSTLKVQPAELEDSGVYFCASSQETYASPLHFGNGTRLTVT.

The DNA for the CDR3 is TGTGCCAGCAGCTTAACGTGGGCTAGCGGCGGCCTTAATGAGCAGTTCTTC. It codes for CASSLTWASGGLNEQFF. The rearrangement links TRBV7-3 to TRBJ2-1; 7 bases line up with TRBD2. CDR3 length: 17 residues. In germline, CDR1 is SGHTA, CDR2 FQGTGA. V lost 0 bases, J lost 7 bases, and 12 bases stayed unmatched.

CDR3 loop: CASSLRTSGAGETQYF. The CDR3 DNA reads TGTGCCAGCTCACTTCGGACTAGCGGGGCGGGAGAGACCCAGTACTTC. V and J are TRBV18 and TRBJ2-5; TRBD2 aligns across 12 bases. CDR1 and CDR2 (germline): KGHSH, LQKENI. CDR3 length equals 16 residues. Germline trimming cut 4 bases from V and 4 bases from J; bases unmatched to any gene: 7.

About this clonotype itself: A much bigger clone sits one base away, suggesting this may be a read error. V is TRBV12-3 or TRBV12-4 and J is TRBJ2-5; the match to TRBD2 covers 12 bases. This CDR3 has 15 amino acids. CDR3 region: CASSPGLAGFETQCF. The CDR3 DNA follows: TGTGCCAGCAGTCCGGGACTAGCGGGTTTCGAGACCCAGTGCTTC.

On this clonotype: A much larger clone differs by one base, so this may be a read error. The chain recombines TRBV2 with TRBJ2-7; 12 bases fit TRBD2. The trim removed 6 bases at V and 7 bases at J, leaving 10 bases unmatched. The CDR3 spans 15 residues. In germline, CDR1 is SNHLY, CDR2 FYNNEI. The CDR3 protein is CASRGGLAGRNEQYF. CDR3 DNA sequence: TGTGCCAGCAGAGGCGGACTAGCGGGACGCAATGAGCAGTACTTC.

Many counts were recorded for this clonotype. The V call is TRBV5-1, the J call TRBJ1-1; a weak D match, TRBD1 (5 bases). V gave up 3 bases and J gave up 4 bases, with 13 bases separating them. CDR3 size: 14 residues. Germline CDR1 SGHRS, CDR2 YFSETQ. The CDR3 region has the DNA TGCGCCAGCAGCTCCCAGGGATTTGGCACTGAAGCTTTCTTT. Encoded protein: CASSSQGFGTEAFF.

This clonotype occurred a few times. A read error is possible here, since a much larger clone lies one base away. V usage is TRBV2 and J usage is TRBJ1-1; 10 bases agree with TRBD1. There are 17 residues in the CDR3. Germline V CDR1 and CDR2: SNHLY, FYNNEI. CDR3 sequence: CASSDPPGQGVYGEASF. The CDR3 DNA sequence: TGTGCCAGCAGTGACCCTCCCGGACAGGGGGTGTATGGTGAAGCTTCCTTT. Based on the CDR3 plus reference TRBV2 and TRBJ1-1, the full variable domain is EPEVTQTPSHQVTQMGQEVILRCVPISNHLYFYWYRQILGQKVEFLVSFYNNEISEKSEIFDDQFSVERPDGSNFTLKIRSTKLEDSAMYFCASSDPPGQGVYGEASFGQGTRLTVV.

This clonotype was seen at least ten times. This chain uses TRBV28 with TRBJ1-1, with 7 bases fitting TRBD1. V lost 3 bases, J lost 4 bases, and 8 bases stayed unmatched. The CDR3 is 15 residues long. Germline CDR1 MDHEN, CDR2 SYDVKM. CDR3 protein: CASSLIQGVGTEAFF. The CDR3 nucleotides read TGTGCCAGCAGTTTGATCCAGGGGGTAGGCACTGAAGCTTTCTTT.

This clonotype was recorded a few times. The chain links TRBV6-1 to TRBJ1-2; 7 bases are shared with TRBD1. Germline V CDR1 and CDR2: MNHNS, SASEGT. V shed 5 bases, J shed 4 bases, and the junction held 7 bases outside the gene matches. CDR3 size: 14 residues. CDR3 loop: CASSKTGLSYGYTF. CDR3 nucleotides: TGTGCCAGCAGTAAGACAGGGTTGTCCTATGGCTACACCTTC.

The chain recombines TRBV11-2 with TRBJ2-3, with 10 bases fitting TRBD2. The CDR3 consists of 15 residues. Unmatched junction bases numbered 7, after V lost 7 bases and J lost 3 bases. Germline CDR1 reads SGHAT; CDR2 reads FQNNGV. In DNA, the CDR3 is TGTGCCAGCACCCCGACTAGCGGGCCTACAGATACGCAGTATTTT. As protein: CASTPTSGPTDTQYF. Combining the CDR3 with reference TRBV11-2 and TRBJ2-3 gives the whole variable domain EAGVAQSPRYKIIEKRQSVAFWCNPISGHATLYWYQQILGQGPKLLIQFQNNGVVDDSQLPKDRFSAERLKGVDSTLKIQPAKLEDSAVYLCASTPTSGPTDTQYFGPGTRLTVL.

The table lists this clonotype with many counts. This chain connects TRBV10-1 to TRBJ2-7; D may be TRBD1 or TRBD2 (5 bases each). Trimming pared 2 bases from V and 6 bases from J, leaving 14 bases between. The CDR3 is 14 residues long. Germline V gives CDR1 WNHNN, CDR2 SYGVQD (reference sequence). CDR3 protein: CASSEGTSLGEQYF. The CDR3 nucleotides read TGCGCCAGCAGTGAGGGGACGAGCCTTGGCGAGCAGTACTTC.

Regarding this clonotype: This may be a read error, as it is one base from a much larger clone. The V and J genes are TRBV12-3 or TRBV12-4 and TRBJ2-5; 10 bases agree with TRBD2. The end of the DNA aligns better with TRBJ2-1, so the J call may be wrong. This CDR3 has 12 residues. CDR3: CASSGTSVDQFF. CDR3 sequence (DNA): TGTGCCAGCAGTGGGACTAGCGTCGATCAGTTCTTC.

This clonotype was found many times. The junction does not match germline at one end; this may be a read error. The chain links TRBV5-1 to TRBJ1-1; 10 bases agree with TRBD1. CDR1 is SGHRS, CDR2 YFSETQ, per germline. The CDR3 has 14 residues. The CDR3 here is CASSRDRGGTEAFF. The CDR3 DNA sequence: TGTGCCAGCAGCCGGGACAGGGGTGGCACTGAAGCTTTCTTT.

This clonotype was counted many times. The CDR3: CASSLGTGGYTF. In nucleotides, the CDR3 is TGTGCCAGCAGTTTAGGGACAGGAGGCTACACCTTC. The chain links TRBV12-3 or TRBV12-4 to TRBJ1-2; 7 bases map to TRBD1. The J segment lost 8 bases and the V segment lost 1 base, leaving 1 base of the junction unmatched. This CDR3 is built from 12 residues.

This clonotype was recorded many times. The rearrangement joins TRBV2 to TRBJ1-5, with a possible D match to TRBD1 (5 bases). Germline values: CDR1 SNHLY, CDR2 FYNNEI. Trimming removed 8 bases from V and 3 bases from J, with 14 bases in between. This CDR3 has 14 residues. Written as DNA, the CDR3 is TGTGCCAGCTCCCCGGGACGCAACAATCAGCCCCAGCATTTT. This encodes CASSPGRNNQPQHF.

This clonotype was detected ten times or more. V usage is TRBV11-2 and J usage is TRBJ2-7; 10 bases agree with TRBD2. Trimming at V came to 6 bases and at J to 3 bases, leaving 8 bases not matched to a gene. Germline assignment: CDR1 SGHAT and CDR2 FQNNGV. This CDR3 region has 15 residues. The CDR3 loop is CASSPRTSGLYEQYF. DNA for the CDR3: TGTGCCAGCAGTCCTCGGACTAGCGGACTCTACGAGCAGTACTTC.

This sequence joins TRBV3-1 and TRBJ2-7, with 9 bases that match TRBD1. The ends lost 4 bases at V and 7 bases at J; junction bases unmatched: 11. The length of the CDR3 is 15 residues. Germline CDR1 and CDR2: LGHDT and YNNKEL (reference sequence). CDR3 sequence reads: CASSREQGARWEQYF. CDR3 DNA: TGTGCCAGCAGCCGAGAACAGGGGGCCCGTTGGGAGCAGTACTTC.

This clonotype was counted at least ten times. CDR3 protein: CASSFRTGVGGYTF. The CDR3 region has the DNA TGTGCCAGCAGTTTTCGGACAGGGGTTGGAGGCTACACCTTC. J is TRBJ1-2 and V is TRBV12-3 or TRBV12-4; TRBD1 matches 9 bases. The V gene end was trimmed by 3 bases and the J gene end by 8 bases; junction bases not matched to a gene: 7. The CDR3 loop spans 14 amino acids.

This clonotype was counted ten times or more. The chain joins TRBV11-2 to TRBJ1-2; TRBD1 agrees at 10 bases. The germline V gene has CDR1 SGHAT and CDR2 FQNNGV. V was clipped by 4 bases and J by 4 bases; unmatched bases: 3. The CDR3 runs 14 residues. Here the CDR3 reads CASSSDRGTYGYTF. CDR3 in DNA: TGTGCCAGCAGCTCGGACAGGGGGACCTATGGCTACACCTTC.

This clonotype was seen at least ten times. The chain is built from TRBV7-9 and TRBJ2-1; the D is unclear. The CDR3 has 14 amino acids. Trimming shortened V by 1 base and J by 7 bases, and 11 bases separated the two germline ends. Germline lookup yields CDR1 SEHNR and CDR2 FQNEAQ (reference sequence). In DNA, the CDR3 is TGTGCCAGCAGCTTAGTTGCTGACGGGAATGAGCAGTTCTTC. Translated: CASSLVADGNEQFF.

The genes are TRBV6-1 and TRBJ1-5; D gene uncertain. The CDR3 has 17 amino acids. Germline CDR1 is MNHNS and CDR2 is SASEGT. Trimming pared 7 bases from V and 0 bases from J, leaving 19 bases between. The CDR3 sequence: CASTDRLVKYSNQPQHF. CDR3 in DNA: TGTGCCAGCACCGATCGACTAGTTAAGTATAGCAATCAGCCCCAGCATTTT.